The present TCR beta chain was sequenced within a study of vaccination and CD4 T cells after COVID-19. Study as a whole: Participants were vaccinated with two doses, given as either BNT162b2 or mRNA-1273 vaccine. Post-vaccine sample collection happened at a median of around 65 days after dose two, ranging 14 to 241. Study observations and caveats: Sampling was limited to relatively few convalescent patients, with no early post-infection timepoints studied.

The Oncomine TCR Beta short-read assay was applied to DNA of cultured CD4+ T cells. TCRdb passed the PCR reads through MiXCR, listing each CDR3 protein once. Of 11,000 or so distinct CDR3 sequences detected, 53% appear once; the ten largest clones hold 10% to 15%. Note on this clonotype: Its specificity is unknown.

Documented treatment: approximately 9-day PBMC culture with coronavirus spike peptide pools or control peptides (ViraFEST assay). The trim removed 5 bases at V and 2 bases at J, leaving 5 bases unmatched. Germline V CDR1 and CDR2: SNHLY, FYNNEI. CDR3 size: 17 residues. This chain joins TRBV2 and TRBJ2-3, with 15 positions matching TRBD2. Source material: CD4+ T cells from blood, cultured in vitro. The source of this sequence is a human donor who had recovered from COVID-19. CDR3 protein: CASSPGTSGRNTDTQYF. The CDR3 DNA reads TGTGCCAGCAGTCCCGGGACTAGCGGGAGGAACACAGATACGCAGTATTTT.